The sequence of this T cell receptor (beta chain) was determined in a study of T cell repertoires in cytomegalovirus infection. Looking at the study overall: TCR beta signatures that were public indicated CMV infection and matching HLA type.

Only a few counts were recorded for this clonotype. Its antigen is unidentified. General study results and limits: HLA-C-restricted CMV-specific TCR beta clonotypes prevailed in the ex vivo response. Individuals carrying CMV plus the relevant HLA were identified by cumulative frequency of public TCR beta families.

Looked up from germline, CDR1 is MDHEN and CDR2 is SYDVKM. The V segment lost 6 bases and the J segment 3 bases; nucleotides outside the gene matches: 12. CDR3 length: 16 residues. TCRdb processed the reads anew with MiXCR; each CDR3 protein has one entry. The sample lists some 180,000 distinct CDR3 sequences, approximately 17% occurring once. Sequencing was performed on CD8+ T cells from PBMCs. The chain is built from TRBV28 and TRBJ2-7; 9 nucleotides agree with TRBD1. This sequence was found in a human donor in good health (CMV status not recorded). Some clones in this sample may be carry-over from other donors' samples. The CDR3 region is CASRLRPTGGGYEQYF. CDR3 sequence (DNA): TGTGCCAGCAGGCTTCGACCGACAGGGGGGGGCTACGAGCAGTACTTC.